This TCR beta chain came from a study of blood T cell repertoires in COVID-19. Study as a whole: Material from acute and convalescent COVID-19 was sourced from the United States, Italy and Spain. Sample material is recorded as cDNA or gDNA derived from T cells, B-cell-depleted T cells, or PBMCs.

From germline, CDR1 is SGHRS and CDR2 YFSETQ. V was clipped by 2 bases and J by 5 bases; unmatched bases: 14. The CDR3 runs 18 residues. Authors' processing steps: By means of reference gene primer amplification, nucleated cell counts were estimated. Only in-frame clones appear in the TCRdb table, and some are missing; sequencing was by immunoSEQ multiplex PCR. D and trimming were read from the DNA, whereas the V and J calls and clone size are those reported in that table. The sample comprises some 160,000 clones, roughly 88% of which are singletons, and approximately 5% rests with the top ten. The sequenced sample was peripheral blood. The rearrangement uses TRBV5-1 and TRBJ2-5; 11 bases fit TRBD2. The receptor was derived from a young man with COVID-19, enrolled during active disease. The CDR3 is CASSLRVLAGEVRETQYF. The CDR3 DNA follows: TGCGCCAGCAGCTTACGCGTACTAGCGGGAGAGGTCCGGGAGACCCAGTACTTC.